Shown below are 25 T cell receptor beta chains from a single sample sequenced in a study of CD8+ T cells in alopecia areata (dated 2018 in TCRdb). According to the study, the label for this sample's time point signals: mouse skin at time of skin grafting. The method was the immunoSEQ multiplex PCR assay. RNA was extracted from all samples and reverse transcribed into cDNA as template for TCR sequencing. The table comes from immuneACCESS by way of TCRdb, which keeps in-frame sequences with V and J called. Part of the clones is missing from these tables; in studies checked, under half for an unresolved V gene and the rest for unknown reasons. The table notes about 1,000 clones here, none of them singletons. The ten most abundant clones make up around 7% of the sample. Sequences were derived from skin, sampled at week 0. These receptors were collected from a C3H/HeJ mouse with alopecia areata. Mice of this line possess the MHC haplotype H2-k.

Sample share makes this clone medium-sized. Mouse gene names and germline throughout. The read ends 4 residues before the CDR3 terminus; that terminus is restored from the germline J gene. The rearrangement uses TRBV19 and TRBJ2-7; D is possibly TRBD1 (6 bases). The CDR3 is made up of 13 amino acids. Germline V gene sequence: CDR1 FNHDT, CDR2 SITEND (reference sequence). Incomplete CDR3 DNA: TGTGCCAGCAGTCAGGGACACAAATAT. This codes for CASSQGHKY. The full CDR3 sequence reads CASSQGHKYEQYF.

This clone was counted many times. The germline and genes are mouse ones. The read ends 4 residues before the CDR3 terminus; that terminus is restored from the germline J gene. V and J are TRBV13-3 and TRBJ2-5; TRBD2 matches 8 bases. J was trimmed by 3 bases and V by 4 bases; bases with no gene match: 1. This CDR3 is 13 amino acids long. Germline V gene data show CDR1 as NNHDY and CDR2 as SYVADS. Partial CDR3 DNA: TGTGCCAGCAGTAACTGGGGGCAAGAC. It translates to CASSNWGQD. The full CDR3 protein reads CASSNWGQDTQYF.

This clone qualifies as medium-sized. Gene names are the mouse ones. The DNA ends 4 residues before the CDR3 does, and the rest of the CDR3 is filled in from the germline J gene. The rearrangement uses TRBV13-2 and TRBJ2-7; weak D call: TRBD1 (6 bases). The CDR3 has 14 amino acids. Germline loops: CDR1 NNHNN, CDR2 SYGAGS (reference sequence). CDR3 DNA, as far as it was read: TGTGCCAGCGGTGAAATGGGACAAACATAT. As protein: CASGEMGQTY. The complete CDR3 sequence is CASGEMGQTYEQYF.

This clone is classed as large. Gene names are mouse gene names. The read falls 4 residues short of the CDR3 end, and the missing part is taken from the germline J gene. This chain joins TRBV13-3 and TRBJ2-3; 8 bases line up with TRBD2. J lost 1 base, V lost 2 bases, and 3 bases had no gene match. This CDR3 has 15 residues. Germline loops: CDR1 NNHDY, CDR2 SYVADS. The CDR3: CASSEGGGGAETLYF. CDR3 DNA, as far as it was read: TGTGCCAGCAGTGAGGGGGGGGGCGGTGCAGAA.

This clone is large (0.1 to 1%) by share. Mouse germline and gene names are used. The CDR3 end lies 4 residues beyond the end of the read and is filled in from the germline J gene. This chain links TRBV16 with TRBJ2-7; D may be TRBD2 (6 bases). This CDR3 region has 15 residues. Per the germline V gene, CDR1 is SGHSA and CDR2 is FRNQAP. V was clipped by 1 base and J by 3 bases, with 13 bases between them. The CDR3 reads CASSLVGDLFYEQYF. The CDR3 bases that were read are TGTGCAAGCAGCTTAGTGGGGGATCTCTTCTAT. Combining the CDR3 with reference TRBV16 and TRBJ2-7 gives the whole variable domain NAGVIQTPRHKVTGKGQEATLWCEPISGHSAVFWYRQTIVQGLEFLTYFRNQAPIDDSGMPKERFSAQMPNQSHSTLKIQSTQPQDSAVYLCASSLVGDLFYEQYFGPGTRLTVL.

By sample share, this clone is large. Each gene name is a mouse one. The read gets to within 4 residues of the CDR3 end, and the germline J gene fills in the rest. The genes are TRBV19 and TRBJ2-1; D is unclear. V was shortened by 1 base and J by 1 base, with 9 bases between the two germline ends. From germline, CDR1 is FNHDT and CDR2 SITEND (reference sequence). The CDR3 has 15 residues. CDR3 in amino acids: CASSINHNNYAEQFF. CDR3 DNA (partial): TGTGCCAGCAGTATAAATCACAACAACTATGCT.

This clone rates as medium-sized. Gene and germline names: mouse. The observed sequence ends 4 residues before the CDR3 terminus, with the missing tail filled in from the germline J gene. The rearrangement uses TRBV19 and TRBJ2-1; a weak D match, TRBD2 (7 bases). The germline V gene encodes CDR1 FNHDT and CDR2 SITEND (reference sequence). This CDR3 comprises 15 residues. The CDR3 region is CASSIFGGRGAEQFF. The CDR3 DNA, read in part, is TGTGCCAGCAGTATATTTGGGGGGCGCGGGGCT.

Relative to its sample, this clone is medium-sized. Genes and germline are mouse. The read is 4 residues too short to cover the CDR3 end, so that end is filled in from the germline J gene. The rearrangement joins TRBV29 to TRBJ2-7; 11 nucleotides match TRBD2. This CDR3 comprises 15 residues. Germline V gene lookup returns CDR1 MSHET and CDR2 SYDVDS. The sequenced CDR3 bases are TGTGCTAGCAGTTTACTCCGGACTGGGGGGTAT. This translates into CASSLLRTGGY. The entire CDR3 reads CASSLLRTGGYEQYF.

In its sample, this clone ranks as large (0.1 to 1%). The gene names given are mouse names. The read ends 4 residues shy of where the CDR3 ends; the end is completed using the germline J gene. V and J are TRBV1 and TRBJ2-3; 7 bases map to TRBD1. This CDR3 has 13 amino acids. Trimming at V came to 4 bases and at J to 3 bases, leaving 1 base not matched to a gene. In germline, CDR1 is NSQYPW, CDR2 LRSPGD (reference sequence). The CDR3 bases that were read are TGCACCTGCAGTGTACAGGGGGCAGAA. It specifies CTCSVQGAE. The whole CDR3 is CTCSVQGAETLYF.

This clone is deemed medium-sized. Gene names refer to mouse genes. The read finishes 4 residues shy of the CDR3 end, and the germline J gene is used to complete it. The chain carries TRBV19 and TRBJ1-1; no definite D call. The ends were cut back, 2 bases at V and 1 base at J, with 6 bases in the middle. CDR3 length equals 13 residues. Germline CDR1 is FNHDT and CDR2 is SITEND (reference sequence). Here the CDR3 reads CASSMIGNTEVFF. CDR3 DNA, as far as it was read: TGTGCCAGCAGTATGATAGGAAACACA.

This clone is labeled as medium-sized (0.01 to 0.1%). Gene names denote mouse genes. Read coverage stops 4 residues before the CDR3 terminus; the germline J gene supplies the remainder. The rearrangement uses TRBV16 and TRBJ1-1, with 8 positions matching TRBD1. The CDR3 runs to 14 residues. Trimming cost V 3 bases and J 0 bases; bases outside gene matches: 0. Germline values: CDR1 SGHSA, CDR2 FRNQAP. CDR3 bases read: TGTGCAAGCAGCTTGACAGGGGCAAACACA. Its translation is CASSLTGANT. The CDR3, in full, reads CASSLTGANTEVFF.

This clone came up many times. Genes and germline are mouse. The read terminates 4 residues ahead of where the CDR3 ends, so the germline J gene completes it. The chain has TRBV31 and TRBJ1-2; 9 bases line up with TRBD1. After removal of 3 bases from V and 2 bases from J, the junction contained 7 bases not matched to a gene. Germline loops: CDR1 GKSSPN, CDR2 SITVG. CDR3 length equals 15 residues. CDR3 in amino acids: CAWSRPGTGNSDYTF. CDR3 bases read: TGTGCCTGGAGCCGACCCGGGACAGGGAACTCC.

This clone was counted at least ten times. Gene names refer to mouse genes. The CDR3 sequence: CASGDLGGGFQDTQYF. The DNA read from the CDR3 is TGTGCCAGCGGTGATCTGGGGGGGGGATTCCAAGAC. V usage is TRBV13-2 and J usage is TRBJ2-5; 9 bases are a match to TRBD2. The read is 4 residues too short to cover the CDR3 end, so that end is filled in from the germline J gene. CDR3 size: 16 residues. Germline trimming cut 1 base from V and 2 bases from J; bases unmatched to any gene: 5. Germline V CDR1 and CDR2: NNHNN, SYGAGS (reference sequence).

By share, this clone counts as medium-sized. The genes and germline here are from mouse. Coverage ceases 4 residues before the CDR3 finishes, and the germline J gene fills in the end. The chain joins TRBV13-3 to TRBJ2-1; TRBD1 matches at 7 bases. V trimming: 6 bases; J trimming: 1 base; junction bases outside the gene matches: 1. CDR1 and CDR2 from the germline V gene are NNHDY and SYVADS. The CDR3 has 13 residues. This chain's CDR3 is CASKTGNYAEQFF. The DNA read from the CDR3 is TGTGCCAGCAAGACAGGGAACTATGCT.

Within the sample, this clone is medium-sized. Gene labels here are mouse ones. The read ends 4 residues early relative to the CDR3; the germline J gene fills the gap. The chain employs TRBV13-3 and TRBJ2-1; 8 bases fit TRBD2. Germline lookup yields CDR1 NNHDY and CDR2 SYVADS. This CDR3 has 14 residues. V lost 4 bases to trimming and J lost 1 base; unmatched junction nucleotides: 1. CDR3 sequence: CASSRLGNYAEQFF. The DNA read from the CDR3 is TGTGCCAGCAGTCGACTGGGGAACTATGCT.

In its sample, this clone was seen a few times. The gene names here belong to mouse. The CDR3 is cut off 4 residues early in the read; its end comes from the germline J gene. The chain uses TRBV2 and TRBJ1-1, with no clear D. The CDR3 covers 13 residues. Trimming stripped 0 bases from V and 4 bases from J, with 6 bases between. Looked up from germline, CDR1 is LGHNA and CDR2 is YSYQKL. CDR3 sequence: CASSQESSTEVFF. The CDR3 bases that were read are TGTGCCAGCAGCCAAGAGTCCAGCACA. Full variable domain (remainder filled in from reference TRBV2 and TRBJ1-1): DPKIIQKPKYLVAVTGSEKILICEQYLGHNAMYWYRQSAKKPLEFMFSYSYQKLMDNQTASSRFQPQSSKKNHLDLQITALKPDDSATYFCASSQESSTEVFFGKGTRLTVV.

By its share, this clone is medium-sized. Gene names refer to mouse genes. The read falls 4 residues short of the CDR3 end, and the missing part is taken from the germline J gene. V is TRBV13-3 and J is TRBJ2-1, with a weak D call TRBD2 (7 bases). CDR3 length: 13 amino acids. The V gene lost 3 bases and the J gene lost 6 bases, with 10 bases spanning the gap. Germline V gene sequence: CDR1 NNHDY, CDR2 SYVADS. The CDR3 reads CASSGGASAEQFF. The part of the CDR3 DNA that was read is TGTGCCAGCAGTGGGGGGGCGAGTGCT.

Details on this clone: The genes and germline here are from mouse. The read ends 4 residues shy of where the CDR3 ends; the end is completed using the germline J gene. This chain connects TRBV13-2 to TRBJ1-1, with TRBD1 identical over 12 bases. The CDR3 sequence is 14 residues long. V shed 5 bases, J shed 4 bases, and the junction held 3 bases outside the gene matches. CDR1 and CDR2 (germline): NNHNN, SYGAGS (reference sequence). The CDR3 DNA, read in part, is TGTGCCAGCGGGGGACAGGGGGCTGGCACA. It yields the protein CASGGQGAGT. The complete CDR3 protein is CASGGQGAGTEVFF.

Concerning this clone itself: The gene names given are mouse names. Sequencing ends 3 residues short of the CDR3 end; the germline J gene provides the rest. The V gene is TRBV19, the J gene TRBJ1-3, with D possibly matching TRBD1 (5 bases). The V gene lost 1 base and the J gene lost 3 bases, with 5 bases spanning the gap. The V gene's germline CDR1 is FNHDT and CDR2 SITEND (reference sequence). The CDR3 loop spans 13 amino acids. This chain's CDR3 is CASSIQGGNTLYF. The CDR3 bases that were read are TGTGCCAGCAGTATACAGGGTGGAAATACG.

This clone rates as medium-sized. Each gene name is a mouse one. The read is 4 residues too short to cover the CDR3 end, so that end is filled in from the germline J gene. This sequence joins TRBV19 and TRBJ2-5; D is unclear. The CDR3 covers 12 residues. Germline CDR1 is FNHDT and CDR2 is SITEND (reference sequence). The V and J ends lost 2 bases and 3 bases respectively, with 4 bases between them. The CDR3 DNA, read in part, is TGTGCCAGCAGTATTGGGCAAGAC. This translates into CASSIGQD. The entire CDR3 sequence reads CASSIGQDTQYF.

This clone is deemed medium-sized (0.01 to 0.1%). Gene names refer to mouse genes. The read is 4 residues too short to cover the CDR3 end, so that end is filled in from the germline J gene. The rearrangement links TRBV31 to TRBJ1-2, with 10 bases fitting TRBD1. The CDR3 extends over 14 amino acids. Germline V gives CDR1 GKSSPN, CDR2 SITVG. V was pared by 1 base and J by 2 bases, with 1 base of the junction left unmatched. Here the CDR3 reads CAWSPGQGNSDYTF. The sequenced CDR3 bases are TGTGCCTGGAGTCCGGGACAGGGGAACTCC.

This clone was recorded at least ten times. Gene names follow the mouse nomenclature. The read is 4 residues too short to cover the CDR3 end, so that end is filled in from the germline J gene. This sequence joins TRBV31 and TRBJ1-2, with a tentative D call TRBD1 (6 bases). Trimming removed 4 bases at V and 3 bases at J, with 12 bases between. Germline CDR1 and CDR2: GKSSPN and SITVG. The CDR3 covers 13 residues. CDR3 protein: CAWTTGFDSDYTF. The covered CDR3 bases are TGTGCCTGGACCACAGGGTTTGACTCC.

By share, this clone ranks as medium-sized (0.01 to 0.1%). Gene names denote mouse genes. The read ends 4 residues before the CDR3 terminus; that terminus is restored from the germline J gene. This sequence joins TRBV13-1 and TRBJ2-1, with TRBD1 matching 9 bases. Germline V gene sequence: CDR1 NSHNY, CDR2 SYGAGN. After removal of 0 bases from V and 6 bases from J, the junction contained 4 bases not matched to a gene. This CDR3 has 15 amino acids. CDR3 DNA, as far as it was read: TGTGCCAGCAGTGATGCTACAGGGGGCGGTGCT. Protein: CASSDATGGGA. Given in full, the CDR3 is CASSDATGGGAEQFF.

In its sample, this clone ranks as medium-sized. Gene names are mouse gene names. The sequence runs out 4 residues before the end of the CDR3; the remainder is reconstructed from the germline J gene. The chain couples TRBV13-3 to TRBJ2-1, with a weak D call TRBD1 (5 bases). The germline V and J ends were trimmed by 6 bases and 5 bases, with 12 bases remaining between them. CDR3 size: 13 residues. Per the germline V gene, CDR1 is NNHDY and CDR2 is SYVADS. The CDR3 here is CASTLTANAEQFF. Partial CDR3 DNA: TGTGCCAGCACCCTGACAGCAAATGCT.

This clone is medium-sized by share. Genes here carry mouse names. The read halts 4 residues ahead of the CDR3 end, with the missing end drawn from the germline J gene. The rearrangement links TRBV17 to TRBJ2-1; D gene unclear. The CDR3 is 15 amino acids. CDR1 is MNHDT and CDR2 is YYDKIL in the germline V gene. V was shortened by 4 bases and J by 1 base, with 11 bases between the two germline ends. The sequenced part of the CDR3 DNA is TGTGCTAGCAGTACCCCCCCCCAAAACTATGCT. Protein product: CASSTPPQNYA. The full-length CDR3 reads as CASSTPPQNYAEQFF.